This T cell receptor (beta chain) was captured in a study of blood T cell repertoires in COVID-19. Germline-derived CDR1 and CDR2 are SGHRS and YFSETQ. The V gene lost 3 bases and the J gene lost 6 bases, with 15 bases spanning the gap. The CDR3 loop spans 14 amino acids. Recruited during active infection, patients (from Seattle) were subsequently followed longitudinally. TCRdb keeps only in-frame clones here, not all; method: immunoSEQ multiplex PCR. The data hold around 480,000 clones, with around 88% observed a single time. Sequenced input: peripheral blood. This clonotype was sampled from a woman between 50 and 59 years old with COVID-19, enrolled during active disease. The chain couples TRBV5-1 to TRBJ1-1; no definite D call. Written as DNA, the CDR3 is TGCGCCAGCAGCTCCGAATGGTCGGTATCTGAAGCTTTCTTT. This codes for CASSSEWSVSEAFF.